This TCR beta chain was sequenced during a study of cytomegalovirus exposure and HLA in healthy donors (dated 2017 in TCRdb). Broadly, across the study: In an earlier analysis of roughly 500 of the donors, around 300 Gb of sequence data and some 100 million unique TCR beta sequences from 150 million to 200 million T cells were reported. A separate validation cohort of roughly 130 different subjects was used in addition to the 666-subject first cohort. Because of strong linkage in the cohort, four or five DR-DQ haplotypes were treated as single units for association and clustering. Of the roughly 400 genotyped donors, roughly 80% fell in the genetic ancestry cluster associated with self-reported Caucasian donors. In an earlier analysis of more than 550 of the donors, high-throughput TCR beta sequencing was used to judge whether each TCR beta V gene segment behaved as functional or pseudogenic. The study combined high-throughput TCR immunosequencing, statistical association of individual TCRs with disease status, and machine learning to predict cytomegalovirus infection status. In a later analysis, previously published TCR beta repertoires from 600 to 850 donors were re-analyzed and high-resolution HLA genotyping was added so that TCR occurrence patterns could be studied. A later genetic analysis used genome-wide SNP genotypes for 398 of the 666 donors, treating that subset as a discovery cohort. Rather than drawing on any new phenotypic data, the later analysis identified candidate immune exposures from TCR beta sequences and the way those sequences occurred across donors. An early release that covered about 640 HLA-typed donors contained approximately 300 gigabases of sequencing data and tens of millions of unique TCR sequences. HLA typing included class I and class II loci at four-digit resolution. The T cell repertoires of around 730 subjects were profiled by immunosequencing and related to cytomegalovirus serostatus. All discovery cohort repertoires had been generated on a single sequencing platform. The number of typed donors differed by locus: roughly 629-640 for A, B, C, DRB1 and DQB1; approximately 530 for DQA1; over 600 for DPA1; and some 470 for DPB1. The study aimed to test whether signatures of past pathogen exposure could be identified by cataloging public T cell receptors. Donor age, sex, ethnicity and CMV serostatus were collected together with the repertoire data. Across under 500 genotyped donors of the cohort, an average of roughly 230,000 unique TCR beta nucleotide sequences per donor were sequenced, and around 19% of those sequences were non-productive.

What the study reported, not specific to this receptor: Broadly in line with IMGT annotations, most TCR beta V segments showed up in productive rearrangements about 87% or about 30% of the time in an earlier analysis of 450 to 600 of the donors. A later analysis found that HLA-associated TCR beta chains were more clonally expanded and had lower generation probabilities than equally common non-associated chains. Because some donors lacked HLA typing at each locus, the association tests relied only on the typed subset. Specific HLA alleles were associated with some 15,000 TCR beta sequences at a false discovery rate of 0.05 in a later analysis. When HLA alleles, especially DR and DQ, strongly co-occurred, attributing TCR associations to individual alleles was difficult. Some IMGT-functional V segments, including TRBV6-2 and TRBV6-3, could not be told apart with the 87-base-pair reads, so those segments were excluded. A later analysis reported that several top co-occurrence clusters appeared linked to parvovirus B19, influenza, CMV and Epstein-Barr virus. Most CMV-associated TCR beta chains appeared to be HLA-restricted in a later analysis, and the HLA associations seemed to be driven largely by CMV exposure. In vitro tests confirmed that a few of the cytomegalovirus-associated TCR beta chains recognize cytomegalovirus antigens. The authors suggested that the approach could potentially be extended to other disease states and immunological phenotypes. V-gene and J-gene trimming of TCR beta chains was associated with a missense DCLRE1C variant in a later genetic analysis, and the association was replicated in an independent cohort. The sequencing pipeline was judged likely to have produced a cluster of highly shared sequence variants as a technical artifact. A further reported finding was that TCR beta sequences accurately predicted the HLA-A and HLA-B alleles for most subjects in the first cohort. In a later analysis, the rate of TCR association differed among HLA loci, with DRB1 alleles having the most associated TCRs and HLA-C alleles having the fewest. In both the original and validation cohorts, the classifier was reported to diagnose cytomegalovirus status with high specificity and sensitivity. The study listed approximately 150 TCR beta chains as associated with cytomegalovirus. Most TCR sequences were observed very rarely across donors, whereas some public TCRs were present in many individuals. In this cohort, only TCR beta chains were sequenced, and detectable features were limited by the absence of alpha or paired-chain data. Because counts were too low, about 18 rarely observed V segments, including chromosome 9 orphons, were excluded from the earlier analysis of some 540 of the donors. Linkage disequilibrium might explain the correlated functional status among segregating V segments, but an unknown experimental factor could not be ruled out. According to a later genetic analysis, donors in an Asian-associated ancestry cluster had fewer N-insertions in productive TCRs than the approximately 630-donor mean. Sequencing depth was assumed to be roughly uniform across donors in the presence/absence analyses, though that assumption may not hold. The only immune exposure information available for the cohort was CMV serostatus.

In total, roughly 710 healthy bone marrow donors made up the cohort. All cohort members were sampled while nominally healthy, although unrecorded immune exposures were likely present. The donor was CMV seropositive and was included in the group of 300 or so seropositive cohort members. Each donor provided a peripheral blood sample, and peripheral blood mononuclear cells were used for TCR beta sequencing. The Qiagen DNeasy Blood Extraction Kit was used to extract genomic DNA from the blood cell samples. The junction carries 12 bases between V and J, which are trimmed by 0 bases and 1 base respectively. Counted from cysteine to phenylalanine, this CDR3 has 16 amino acids. The CDR3 DNA has 48 bases and is translated from base 1. CDR1 and CDR2 (SGHRS, YFSETQ) derive from the germline V gene. Concerning this clone itself: Its antigen target is currently unknown. No quality values exist for individual bases; no much larger clone is one base distant.

Library preparation used the immunoSEQ multiplex PCR assay. A mixture of 60 forward primers for TCR Vbeta segments and 13 reverse primers for TCR Jbeta segments was used in the multiplex PCR. Amplification of the CDR3 region of rearranged TCR beta genes was performed with a multiplex PCR assay on genomic DNA. Amplified TCR beta libraries were sequenced as 87-base-pair reads on the Illumina HiSeq System. For the original study's pipeline: A later analysis tallied roughly 76 million unique TCR beta chains across the 600 to 700 repertoires, and around 12 million of those chains were shared by two or more donors. To remove PCR and sequencing errors, raw reads were error-corrected and collapsed into unique sequences using a nearest-neighbor algorithm that merged closely related sequences. Alignment of CDR3 sequences to IMGT reference sequences was used to assign V, D and J gene segments. For a sequence to be retained, a match of at least six nucleotides to both a V gene segment and a J gene segment was required. A rearrangement counted as productive if the CDR3 had no stop codons and remained in frame with V and J, and every other rearrangement counted as non-productive. Following IMGT convention, CDR3 was defined as the stretch from the second conserved V-encoded cysteine up to the conserved J-encoded phenylalanine. Sequences without an unambiguous match to a single V gene segment were excluded from the earlier analysis of a few hundred of the donors. In an earlier analysis of several hundred of the donors, V segments were called functional above 56.7% productive rearrangements and were called segregating when the between-donor standard deviation exceeded 5%. A statistical classification framework was built for diagnosing cytomegalovirus status from the catalog of TCR beta chain sequences. In a later analysis, V and J genes were assigned by comparing TCR nucleotide sequences against IMGT/GENE-DB human TR gene sequences. In a later analysis, CDR3 sequences and most-parsimonious VDJ recombination scenarios were assigned using the TCRdist pipeline. A later analysis defined each TCR beta chain by its CDR3 amino acid sequence plus V-gene family, and excluded reads lacking a unique V-gene family. As a way to deal with suspected cross-contamination and a sequencing artifact, a later analysis dropped nearly 600 nucleotide sequences that were highly shared and had low generation probability. A later analysis calculated a clonal expansion index for each public chain from normalized within-repertoire ranks of inferred template counts. In a later analysis, generation probabilities were computed with a VDJ recombination model fitted to out-of-frame rearrangements, and the resulting probabilities were checked against IGoR. In a later analysis, TCR-TCR, TCR-HLA and TCR-CMV co-occurrence was scored with hypergeometric tests, and a repertoire-size bias correction was applied to TCR pairs. False discovery rates were estimated in a later analysis by permuting HLA or CMV assignments 20 times. In a later analysis, co-occurring TCRs were grouped using DBSCAN, with TCRdist sequence similarity added in when clustering inside HLA-allele-positive subsets. Co-occurrence clustering excluded repertoires with fewer than 30,000 or more than 120,000 public chains, plus five with anomalous nucleotide sharing. The table was pulled from immuneACCESS by TCRdb, which kept in-frame rearrangements only. Such tables lose some clones; where checked, under half of the loss comes from unresolved V genes, and the rest has no known cause. The V and J calls and clone size were taken over from that table, and D and trimming were inferred from the DNA. The sample data list approximately 120,000 clones, and around 76% of these were observed just once. 13% of the sample belongs to the ten largest clones.

This TCR was sampled from a woman aged 60-70 years in good health and CMV-seropositive. Rearrangement joined TRBV5-1 to TRBJ2-3, with a weak D call of TRBD1 (7 bases match). Material for sequencing was PBMCs. The sequenced DNA is TGCGCCAGCAGCTTGGGGGGGGACAGTCGCACAGATACGCAGTATTTT. Its translation reads: CASSLGGDSRTDTQYF.